This T cell receptor beta chain was documented in a study of shared clonotypes between healthy human individuals. Method: immunoSEQ multiplex PCR; TCRdb's copy keeps in-frame clones and lacks some. The sample holds 850,000 to 1,100,000 clones; roughly 80% are singletons and the top ten take approximately 0.95%. This CDR3 spans 17 amino acids. Trimming cost V 0 bases and J 5 bases; bases outside gene matches: 11. Germline V gene lookup returns CDR1 SGHTA and CDR2 FQGNSA. What was sequenced was memory CD4+ T cells from PBMCs. Subset reported: CD45RA-negative fraction. This clonotype was obtained from a man aged 18-30 years in good health. Some clones in this sample may be carry-over from other donors' samples. The chain employs TRBV7-2 and TRBJ2-5; 8 bases agree with TRBD1. The CDR3 protein is CASSLAGILGQVETQYF. The CDR3 region has the DNA TGTGCCAGCAGCTTAGCGGGCATCCTGGGACAGGTGGAGACCCAGTACTTC. The variable domain in full, completed from reference TRBV7-2 and TRBJ2-5, reads GAGVSQSPSNKVTEKGKDVELRCDPISGHTALYWYRQSLGQGLEFLIYFQGNSAPDKSGLPSDRFSAERTGGSVSTLTIQRTQQEDSAVYLCASSLAGILGQVETQYFGPGTRLLVL.